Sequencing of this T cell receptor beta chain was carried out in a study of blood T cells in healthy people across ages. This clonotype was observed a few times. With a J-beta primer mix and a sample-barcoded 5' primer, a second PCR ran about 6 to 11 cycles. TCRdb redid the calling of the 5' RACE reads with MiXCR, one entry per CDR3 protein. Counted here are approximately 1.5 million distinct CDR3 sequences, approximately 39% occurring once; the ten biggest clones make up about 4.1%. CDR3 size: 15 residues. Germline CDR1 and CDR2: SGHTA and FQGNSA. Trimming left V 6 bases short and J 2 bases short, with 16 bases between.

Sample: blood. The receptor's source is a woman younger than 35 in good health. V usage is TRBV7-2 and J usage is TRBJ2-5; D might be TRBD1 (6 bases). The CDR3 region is CASRLQGGGQETQYF. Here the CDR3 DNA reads TGTGCCAGCAGGTTACAGGGTGGGGGTCAAGAGACCCAGTACTTC.